A selection of T cell receptor beta chains follows, all from one sample in a study of response to subunit inactivated influenza vaccine. TCRdb passed the RT-PCR reads through MiXCR, listing each CDR3 protein once. The sample has 650,000 to 700,000 distinct CDR3 sequences, around 14% seen once. Source: PBMCs from blood, taken 12 days after vaccination. The receptors stem from a man in his forties or fifties who received an inactivated influenza vaccine. Both conserved end residues are part of each CDR3. The order of the fields is J gene, CDR3 length, D gene, V gene, CDR3 protein. The D gene is left open where the match is weak.

TRBJ2-1	14	NA	TRBV7-2	CASSFPTGYNEQFF
TRBJ2-7	17	NA	TRBV5-1	CASSLGPGGGSSYEQYF
TRBJ2-1	11	NA	TRBV3-1	CASSRANWQFF
TRBJ2-1	12	NA	TRBV29-1	CSVESSYNEQFF
TRBJ1-5	13	NA	TRBV27	CASSEFGDQPQHF
TRBJ2-3	15	TRBD2	TRBV5-1	CASSLGRGGTDTQYF
TRBJ1-2	12	NA	TRBV7-9	CASDQGSYGYTF
TRBJ1-2	17	TRBD1	TRBV7-9	CASSGDRGYDSNYGYTF
TRBJ1-6	15	NA	TRBV6-1	CASSPQAGVNSPLHF
TRBJ2-7	17	NA	TRBV7-2	CASSFRLDFAGGYEQYF
TRBJ2-3	15	NA	TRBV9	CASSVIGGPTDTQYF
TRBJ2-7	14	NA	TRBV11-2	CASSLDQLGYEQYF
TRBJ2-1	19	NA	TRBV20-1	CSAREPGMIRGSSYNEQFF
TRBJ2-1	15	NA	TRBV5-1	CASSFVAGQINEQFF
TRBJ2-5	16	TRBD1	TRBV7-2	CASSERTGQAVETQYF
TRBJ2-1	14	NA	TRBV12-3/TRBV12-4	CASSSAGGWDEQFF
TRBJ2-7	14	NA	TRBV9	CASSVGSSSYEQYF
TRBJ2-1	19	TRBD2	TRBV20-1	CSARTPGLAGARSYNEQFF
TRBJ2-3	14	NA	TRBV12-3/TRBV12-4	CASTLARGTDTQYF
TRBJ2-3	15	NA	TRBV10-3	CAISENGRDTDTQYF
TRBJ1-6	14	TRBD1	TRBV18	CASSGGQENSPLHF
TRBJ2-5	15	NA	TRBV12-3/TRBV12-4	CASAPGSPYQETQYF